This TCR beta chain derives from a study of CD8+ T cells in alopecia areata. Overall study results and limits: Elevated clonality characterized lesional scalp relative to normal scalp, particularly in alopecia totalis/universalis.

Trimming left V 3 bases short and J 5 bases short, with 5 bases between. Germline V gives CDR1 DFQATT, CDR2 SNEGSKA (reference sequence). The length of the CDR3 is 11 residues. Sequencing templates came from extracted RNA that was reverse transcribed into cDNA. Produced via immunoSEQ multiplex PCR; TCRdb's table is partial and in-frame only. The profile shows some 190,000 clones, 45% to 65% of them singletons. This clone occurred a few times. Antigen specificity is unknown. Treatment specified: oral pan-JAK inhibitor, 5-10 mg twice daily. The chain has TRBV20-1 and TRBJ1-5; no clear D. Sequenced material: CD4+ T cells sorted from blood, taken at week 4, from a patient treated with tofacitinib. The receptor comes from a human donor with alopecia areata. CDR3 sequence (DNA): TGCAGTGCTAGGTTAGATCAGCCCCAGCATTTT. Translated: CSARLDQPQHF.